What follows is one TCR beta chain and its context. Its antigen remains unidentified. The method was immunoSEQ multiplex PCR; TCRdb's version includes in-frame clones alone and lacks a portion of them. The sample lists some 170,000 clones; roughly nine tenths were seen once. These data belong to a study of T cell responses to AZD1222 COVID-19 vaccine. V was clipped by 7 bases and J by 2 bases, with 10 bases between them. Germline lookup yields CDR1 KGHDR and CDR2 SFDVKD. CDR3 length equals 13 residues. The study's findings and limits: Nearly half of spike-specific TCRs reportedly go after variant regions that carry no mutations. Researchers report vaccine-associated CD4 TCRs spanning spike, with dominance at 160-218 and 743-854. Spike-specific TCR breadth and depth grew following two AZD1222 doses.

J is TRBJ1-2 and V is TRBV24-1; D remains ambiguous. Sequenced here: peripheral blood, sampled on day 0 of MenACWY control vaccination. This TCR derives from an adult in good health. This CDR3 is CATSDGLNYGYTF. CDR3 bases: TGTGCCACCAGCGACGGACTGAACTATGGCTACACCTTC.